What follows are 12 T cell receptor beta chains derived from one specimen sequenced in a study of blood T cell repertoires in COVID-19. The assay was immunoSEQ multiplex PCR, and TCRdb's table has in-frame clones only and misses some. This sample has 250,000 to 300,000 clones; about 85% occur once, and the top ten carry 3.6%. Sequenced: peripheral blood. These TCRs come from a man in his late teens or twenties with active or convalescent COVID-19.

This chain connects TRBV5-6 to TRBJ1-3; D is unclear. CDR1 and CDR2 (germline): SGHDT, YYEEEE. This CDR3 region has 15 residues. Trimming pared 4 bases from V and 0 bases from J, leaving 11 bases between. The CDR3 sequence: CASSPRRSSGNTIYF. CDR3 nucleotides: TGTGCCAGCAGCCCTCGGAGGAGCTCTGGAAACACCATATATTTT.

The chain uses TRBV6-2 or TRBV6-3 and TRBJ2-7; D perhaps matches TRBD1 (6 bases). V lost 6 bases and J lost 0, with 24 bases in between. The CDR3 is 18 residues long. Per the germline V gene, CDR1 is MNHEY and CDR2 is SVGEGT. CDR3 protein: CASSPIQGARVISYEQYF. CDR3 DNA sequence: TGTGCCAGCAGCCCTATACAGGGAGCTAGAGTTATCTCCTACGAGCAGTACTTC.

The V gene is TRBV15, the J gene TRBJ2-3; no clear D. CDR3 length: 15 residues. CDR1 and CDR2 from the germline V gene are LNHNV and YYDKDF (reference sequence). V shed 0 bases and J shed 2 bases, with 9 bases lying between them. CDR3: CATSREGLPTDTQYF. In DNA, the CDR3 is TGTGCCACCAGCAGAGAGGGCCTTCCCACAGATACGCAGTATTTT.

The V gene is TRBV28, the J gene TRBJ1-5, with a possible D match to TRBD1 (6 bases). The CDR3 contains 15 residues. The germline V gene encodes CDR1 MDHEN and CDR2 SYDVKM. V was shortened by 6 bases and J by 7 bases, with 19 bases between the two germline ends. The CDR3 coding sequence is TGTGCCAGCAGCCAGGATGGGGACATACGGCAGCCCCAGCATTTT. Its protein product is CASSQDGDIRQPQHF.

The chain links TRBV10-3 to TRBJ2-3; 12 nucleotides agree with TRBD2. Germline lookup yields CDR1 ENHRY and CDR2 SYGVKD. CDR3 length: 20 residues. After removal of 2 bases from V and 0 bases from J, the junction contained 12 bases not matched to a gene. The chain's CDR3 is CAISESPGLAGDTSTDTQYF. The CDR3 DNA sequence: TGTGCCATCAGTGAGAGCCCGGGACTAGCGGGTGACACTAGCACAGATACGCAGTATTTT.

The chain links TRBV27 to TRBJ1-5; TRBD1 is a possible D gene (5 bases). With 0 bases removed from V and 7 bases from J, the gap between germline ends came to 13 bases. Per germline, CDR1 MNHEY and CDR2 SMNVEV (reference sequence). This CDR3 region has 15 residues. In nucleotides, the CDR3 is TGTGCCAGCAGTTTATCGAGGCAGGGTCACCAGCCCCAGCATTTT. Encoded protein: CASSLSRQGHQPQHF.

The chain has TRBV7-9 and TRBJ1-1; D not certain. In germline, CDR1 is SEHNR, CDR2 FQNEAQ (reference sequence). The CDR3 covers 14 residues. V dropped 1 base and J dropped 4 bases, with 10 bases sitting between them. The CDR3, as DNA: TGTGCCAGCAGCTTAGACTCCCGCGGCACTGAAGCTTTCTTT. Translation: CASSLDSRGTEAFF.

The V call is TRBV5-1, the J call TRBJ2-1; the match to TRBD2 covers 12 bases. Germline CDR1 SGHRS, CDR2 YFSETQ. This CDR3 contains 15 residues. The J segment lost 4 bases and the V segment lost 4 bases, leaving 3 bases of the junction unmatched. The CDR3: CASSTGTSGYNEQFF. CDR3 nucleotides: TGCGCCAGCAGCACCGGGACTAGCGGGTACAATGAGCAGTTCTTC. The variable domain in full, completed from reference TRBV5-1 and TRBJ2-1, reads KAGVTQTPRYLIKTRGQQVTLSCSPISGHRSVSWYQQTPGQGLQFLFEYFSETQRNKGNFPGRFSGRQFSNSRSEMNVSTLELGDSALYLCASSTGTSGYNEQFFGPGTRLTVL.

The J gene is TRBJ2-7, the V gene TRBV7-9, with D uncertain. The germline CDR1 and CDR2 sequences are SEHNR and FQNEAQ (reference sequence). V was clipped by 5 bases and J by 5 bases, with 16 bases between them. This CDR3 contains 14 residues. For the CDR3, the DNA is TGTGCCAGCAGCATTAAATTTTCTAGAGACGAGCAGTACTTC. This translates into CASSIKFSRDEQYF.

The rearrangement links TRBV11-3 to TRBJ2-7; TRBD1 aligns across 7 bases. V lost 2 bases to trimming and J lost 6 bases; unmatched junction nucleotides: 7. Germline V CDR1 and CDR2: SGHNT, YENEEA. This CDR3 comprises 14 residues. CDR3 sequence (DNA): TGTGCCAGCAGCTTAATGACAGGGAAGAGCGAGCAGTACTTC. Its translation is CASSLMTGKSEQYF.

This clone was recorded once. The V and J genes are TRBV5-6 and TRBJ1-5; 7 bases align to TRBD1. After removal of 4 bases from V and 5 bases from J, the junction contained 9 bases not matched to a gene. The germline V gene has CDR1 SGHDT and CDR2 YYEEEE. This CDR3 contains 15 residues. In nucleotides, the CDR3 is TGTGCCAGCAGCCGAGGGGGCCCTGGGGATCAGCCCCAGCATTTT. This codes for CASSRGGPGDQPQHF. Filled out from reference TRBV5-6 and TRBJ1-5, the complete variable domain reads DAGVTQSPTHLIKTRGQQVTLRCSPKSGHDTVSWYQQALGQGPQFIFQYYEEEERQRGNFPDRFSGHQFPNYSSELNVNALLLGDSALYLCASSRGGPGDQPQHFGDGTRLSIL.

The chain combines TRBV2 with TRBJ1-2, with D hard to call. This CDR3 has 15 residues. In germline, CDR1 is SNHLY, CDR2 FYNNEI. Trimming shortened V by 4 bases and J by 8 bases, and 20 bases separated the two germline ends. CDR3 bases: TGTGCCAGCAGTGGAGTTGAGGCCGGCCTCGGGGGCTACACCTTC. This sequence encodes CASSGVEAGLGGYTF.